The 9 T cell receptor beta chains listed next were all sequenced from one sample in a study of OX40 agonist ivuxolimab in advanced cancers. Libraries were prepared by immunoSEQ multiplex PCR; TCRdb keeps only in-frame clonotypes and omits some of them. The table lists 100,000 to 150,000 clones, 93% of them singletons. The sequencing here drew on CD4+ or CD8+ T cells sorted from blood, taken in a trial of the OX40 agonist ivuxolimab. Receptors were obtained from an adult with an advanced solid tumor such as melanoma, head and neck, liver or kidney cancer.

The chain combines TRBV5-1 with TRBJ1-1; D uncertain. There are 13 residues in the CDR3. Trimming took off 0 bases at V and 3 bases at J, with 6 bases between the two ends. Germline assignment: CDR1 SGHRS and CDR2 YFSETQ. CDR3 residues: CASSLGSDTEAFF. CDR3 DNA sequence: TGCGCCAGCAGCTTGGGTAGTGACACTGAAGCTTTCTTT.

V is TRBV7-2 and J is TRBJ2-3, with 9 bases lining up with TRBD1. Germline CDR1 reads SGHTA; CDR2 reads FQGNSA. V shed 3 bases and J 0 bases; nucleotides not matched to a gene: 4. This CDR3 has 16 amino acids. The CDR3 protein is CASSFAGTGSTDTQYF. As DNA, the CDR3 is TGTGCCAGCAGCTTCGCCGGGACAGGGAGCACAGATACGCAGTATTTT.

The genes are TRBV11-2 and TRBJ2-7; 12 bases agree with TRBD2. The CDR3 consists of 16 residues. Per the germline V gene, CDR1 is SGHAT and CDR2 is FQNNGV. Trimming removed 5 bases from V and 3 bases from J; junction bases left unmatched: 8. As DNA, the CDR3 is TGTGCCAGCAGCCGGACTAGCGGGGCATCGAACTACGAGCAGTACTTC. The encoded protein is CASSRTSGASNYEQYF.

This chain uses TRBV5-8 with TRBJ2-1, with D perhaps assigned TRBD1 or TRBD2 (5 bases each). The V and J ends lost 2 bases and 0 bases respectively, with 12 bases between them. This CDR3 spans 16 amino acids. The germline V gene has CDR1 SGHTS and CDR2 YDEGEE. This CDR3 is CASSFGGLSSYNEQFF. CDR3 bases: TGTGCCAGCAGCTTTGGGGGTCTAAGCTCCTACAATGAGCAGTTCTTC. Variable domain in full (rest from reference TRBV5-8 and TRBJ2-1): EAGVTQSPTHLIKTRGQQATLRCSPISGHTSVYWYQQALGLGLQFLLWYDEGEERNRGNFPPRFSGRQFPNYSSELNVNALELEDSALYLCASSFGGLSSYNEQFFGPGTRLTVL.

This sequence joins TRBV28 and TRBJ2-2; 8 nucleotides agree with TRBD2. V gave up 6 bases and J gave up 4 bases; unmatched junction bases: 4. Germline lookup yields CDR1 MDHEN and CDR2 SYDVKM. The CDR3 runs 14 residues. CDR3 coding DNA: TGTGCCAGCAGACTCGGACTAGCCACCGGGGAGCTGTTTTTT. Translated, it gives CASRLGLATGELFF.

CDR3 loop: CATSGTALKGQFF. CDR3 sequence (DNA): TGTGCCACCTCCGGGACTGCTCTAAAAGGGCAGTTCTTC. The chain joins TRBV6-5 to TRBJ2-1; TRBD2 is a possible D gene (6 bases). The germline gives CDR1 MNHEY, CDR2 SVGAGI. V was cut by 10 bases and J by 12 bases, with 22 bases left in between. The CDR3 loop spans 13 amino acids.

This clone was recorded only once. The chain combines TRBV7-9 with TRBJ1-5; 11 positions match TRBD1. The trim removed 6 bases at V and 3 bases at J, leaving 13 bases unmatched. Germline assignment: CDR1 SEHNR and CDR2 FQNEAQ (reference sequence). The CDR3 contains 18 residues. In DNA form, the CDR3 reads TGTGCCAGCAGTATTGGACAGGGGGCTGTATTAGCCAATCAGCCCCAGCATTTT. This codes for CASSIGQGAVLANQPQHF.

This clone was seen a handful of times. This chain joins TRBV7-3 and TRBJ2-1; 7 positions match TRBD1. From germline, CDR1 is SGHTA and CDR2 FQGTGA. The CDR3 runs 16 residues. V dropped 4 bases and J dropped 3; count of bases not matched to a gene: 9. CDR3 residues: CASSSLDRDRYNEQFF. The DNA of the CDR3 is TGTGCCAGCAGCTCCTTAGACAGGGACCGCTACAATGAGCAGTTCTTC.

This chain uses TRBV25-1 with TRBJ2-3; 11 bases are shared with TRBD2. V gave up 10 bases and J gave up 3 bases; unmatched junction bases: 6. The CDR3 length is 14 residues. From germline, CDR1 is MGHDK and CDR2 SYGVNS. CDR3: CANVAGGKTDTQYF. The DNA for the CDR3 is TGTGCCAACGTAGCGGGAGGGAAGACAGATACGCAGTATTTT.